This entry lists 20 T cell receptor beta chains sequenced from one sample in a study of vaccination effects on CD4 cells after COVID-19. These receptors are not linked to any known antigen. Profiling relied on immunoSEQ multiplex PCR, and the TCRdb table lists in-frame clones only, not all of them. The data show 70,000 to 85,000 clones, roughly four fifths seen once. Scientists isolated CD4+ T cells after a roughly 9-day culture period ended. The sample consisted of CD4+ T cells from PBMCs cultured without peptide, taken before COVID-19 vaccination. The origin of the receptors is a human donor who received a COVID-19 vaccine.

This clone was detected a few times. The rearrangement joins TRBV24-1 to TRBJ2-1, with 8 bases matching TRBD2. CDR1 and CDR2 from the germline V gene are KGHDR and SFDVKD. This CDR3 has 15 amino acids. V lost 4 bases and J lost 7; bases outside the gene matches: 8. The CDR3 nucleotides are TGTGCCACCAGTGACCCCGGGACTAGGGAGAATGAGCAGTTCTTC. It is translated as CATSDPGTRENEQFF.

The V and J genes are TRBV21-1 and TRBJ2-4. TRBV21-1 is a pseudogene. The CDR3 spans 16 residues. The CDR3 loop reads CASSKSMLLAKNIQYF. CDR3 nucleotides: TGTGCCAGCAGCAAGTCAATGTTATTAGCCAAAAACATTCAGTACTTC.

A few counts support this clone. The chain couples TRBV24-1 to TRBJ1-5, with D perhaps TRBD1 (5 bases). Looked up from germline, CDR1 is KGHDR and CDR2 is SFDVKD. The CDR3 length is 14 residues. Trimming removed 7 bases from V and 1 base from J, with 10 bases in between. The CDR3 reads CATSGTVSNQPQHF. In DNA, the CDR3 is TGTGCCACCAGCGGGACGGTCAGCAATCAGCCCCAGCATTTT.

For the CDR3, the DNA is TGTGCCAGCTCCTTCCAATCCCAAAGTGGCAATGAGCAGTTCTTC. It translates to CASSFQSQSGNEQFF. The chain carries TRBV18 and TRBJ2-1; D unclear. CDR3 length: 15 residues. Germline V lookup: CDR1 KGHSH, CDR2 LQKENI. V was pared by 6 bases and J by 6 bases, with 18 bases between.

This clone was detected a few times. The gene calls are TRBV10-1 and TRBJ2-2; D is possibly TRBD1 or TRBD2 (5 bases each). The CDR3 sequence is 16 residues long. Germline V CDR1 and CDR2: WNHNN, SYGVQD (reference sequence). V was pared by 3 bases and J by 0 bases, with 11 bases between. For the CDR3, the DNA is TGCGCCAGCAGTGATGCCGGGGCAGCGAACACCGGGGAGCTGTTTTTT. It codes for CASSDAGAANTGELFF.

The chain combines TRBV5-1 with TRBJ2-3; no reliable D call. With 3 bases removed from V and 2 bases from J, the gap between germline ends came to 10 bases. This CDR3 has 14 amino acids. The V gene's germline CDR1 is SGHRS and CDR2 YFSETQ. This chain's CDR3 is CASSSSAYTDTQYF. The CDR3 coding sequence is TGCGCCAGCAGCTCCTCCGCCTACACAGATACGCAGTATTTT.

This chain links TRBV12-3 or TRBV12-4 with TRBJ1-5; no firm D call. The CDR3 has 13 residues. V was clipped by 3 bases and J by 2 bases, with 5 bases between them. The CDR3 reads CASSFRGNQPQHF. The CDR3 nucleotides are TGTGCCAGCAGTTTCCGGGGCAATCAGCCCCAGCATTTT.

The J gene is TRBJ1-6, the V gene TRBV19, with 8 bases aligning to TRBD1. The CDR3 is 15 residues long. Trimming cost V 3 bases and J 7 bases; bases outside gene matches: 5. CDR1 is LNHDA and CDR2 is SQIVND in the germline V gene (reference sequence). The CDR3 is CASSIGAGGNSPLHF. The DNA of the CDR3 is TGTGCCAGTAGTATTGGGGCAGGGGGCAATTCACCCCTCCACTTT. The whole variable domain, remainder taken from reference TRBV19 and TRBJ1-6, is DGGITQSPKYLFRKEGQNVTLSCEQNLNHDAMYWYRQDPGQGLRLIYYSQIVNDFQKGDIAEGYSVSREKKESFPLTVTSAQKNPTAFYLCASSIGAGGNSPLHFGNGTRLTVT.

The chain combines TRBV30 with TRBJ2-5; no clear D gene. Germline V CDR1 and CDR2: GTSNPN, SVGIG (reference sequence). The CDR3 spans 15 residues. Between the trimmed V and J ends, which lost 1 base and 0 bases, there was a span of 12 bases. CDR3 loop: CAWSDLSFDQETQYF. DNA for the CDR3: TGTGCCTGGAGTGACCTGTCCTTTGACCAAGAGACCCAGTACTTC. Complete variable domain (other parts from reference TRBV30 and TRBJ2-5): SQTIHQWPATLVQPVGSPLSLECTVEGTSNPNLYWYRQAAGRGLQLLFYSVGIGQISSEVPQNLSASRPQDRQFILSSKKLLLSDSGFYLCAWSDLSFDQETQYFGPGTRLLVL.

J is TRBJ2-5 and V is TRBV6-6, with 7 bases that match TRBD1. Unmatched junction bases numbered 12, after V lost 6 bases and J lost 5 bases. The germline gives CDR1 MNHNY, CDR2 SVGAGI (reference sequence). The CDR3 has 15 residues. The CDR3 nucleotides read TGTGCCAGCAGCCTACAGGGGAGTAGAGCGGAGACCCAGTACTTC. This codes for CASSLQGSRAETQYF.

The chain employs TRBV27 and TRBJ1-1; D is perhaps TRBD1 (6 bases). This CDR3 has 13 residues. The V gene's germline CDR1 is MNHEY and CDR2 SMNVEV (reference sequence). The germline V and J ends were trimmed by 6 bases and 1 base, with 9 bases remaining between them. CDR3 nucleotides: TGTGCCAGCAGGCCGGGACAGAACACTGAAGCTTTCTTT. It codes for CASRPGQNTEAFF.

This chain joins TRBV21-1 and TRBJ1-4. TRBV21-1 is noted as a pseudogene. The CDR3 consists of 14 residues. This chain's CDR3 is CASSLREVMKKLFF. The CDR3 coding sequence is TGTGCCAGCAGCTTGCGGGAGGTAATGAAAAAACTGTTTTTT.

This clone was observed a single time. The rearrangement uses TRBV3-1 (or the pseudogene TRBV3-2) and TRBJ1-1, with TRBD1 matching 9 bases. From germline, CDR1 is LGHDT and CDR2 YNNKEL (reference sequence). After removal of 7 bases from V and 2 bases from J, the junction contained 11 bases not matched to a gene. CDR3 length equals 16 residues. CDR3 nucleotides: TGTGCCAGCACCCCGGACAGGGGCATACCCAACACTGAAGCTTTCTTT. Its translation: CASTPDRGIPNTEAFF.

This clone appeared a single time. The sample carries other DNA sequences with the same CDR3. This chain connects TRBV9 to TRBJ2-3; D is undetermined. Germline V gene data show CDR1 as SGDLS and CDR2 as YYNGEE. This CDR3 region has 13 residues. Trimming removed 0 bases from V and 0 bases from J, with 2 bases in between. The CDR3 bases are TGTGCCAGCAGCGTAGTCAGCACAGATACGCAGTATTTT. It is translated as CASSVVSTDTQYF.

This clone was detected only a few times. This sequence joins TRBV20-1 and TRBJ1-6; D gene uncertain. The germline V gene encodes CDR1 DFQATT and CDR2 SNEGSKA (reference sequence). CDR3 length: 14 amino acids. Trimming removed 3 bases at V and 6 bases at J, with 12 bases between. The CDR3 reads CSASTAGSNSPLHF. CDR3 in DNA: TGCAGTGCTAGTACGGCAGGAAGTAATTCACCCCTCCACTTT.

The rearrangement uses TRBV11-2 and TRBJ2-3; 7 bases map to TRBD1. V gave up 4 bases and J gave up 1 base; unmatched junction bases: 5. Germline loops: CDR1 SGHAT, CDR2 FQNNGV. CDR3 length equals 15 residues. The CDR3 here is CASSSRGSGTDTQYF. The CDR3 DNA follows: TGTGCCAGCAGCTCCAGGGGGTCAGGCACAGATACGCAGTATTTT.

This rearrangement joins TRBV5-1 to TRBJ1-5; a possible D gene is TRBD1 (6 bases). This CDR3 region has 15 residues. Trimming removed 0 bases at V and 5 bases at J, with 12 bases between. Per the germline V gene, CDR1 is SGHRS and CDR2 is YFSETQ. As DNA, the CDR3 is TGCGCCAGCAGCTTGGACGGGGGCACTCATCAGCCCCAGCATTTT. It codes for CASSLDGGTHQPQHF.

The V call is TRBV2, the J call TRBJ2-5; 9 nucleotides agree with TRBD2. Trimming cost V 4 bases and J 5 bases; bases outside gene matches: 5. CDR3 size: 14 residues. Germline CDR1 SNHLY, CDR2 FYNNEI. Here the CDR3 reads CASSGRGGRETQYF. The CDR3 nucleotides are TGTGCCAGCAGTGGGCGGGGGGGCCGCGAGACCCAGTACTTC.

V is TRBV6-6 and J is TRBJ1-5; TRBD1 aligns across 10 bases. V gave up 5 bases and J gave up 6 bases; unmatched junction bases: 7. CDR3 length: 15 amino acids. The germline gives CDR1 MNHNY, CDR2 SVGAGI (reference sequence). CDR3 loop: CASSPRTGGSQPQHF. The CDR3 nucleotides are TGTGCCAGCAGTCCTCGGACAGGGGGAAGTCAGCCCCAGCATTTT.

CDR3 nucleotide sequence: TGTGCCAGCCAGCGTGGGGGCCCCTACGAGCAGTACGTC. Its protein is CASQRGGPYEQYV. J is TRBJ2-7 and V is TRBV2; D possibly corresponds to TRBD1 (6 bases). This CDR3 has 13 amino acids. V lost 8 bases to trimming and J lost 2 bases, with 13 bases between them. CDR1 and CDR2 (germline): SNHLY, FYNNEI.